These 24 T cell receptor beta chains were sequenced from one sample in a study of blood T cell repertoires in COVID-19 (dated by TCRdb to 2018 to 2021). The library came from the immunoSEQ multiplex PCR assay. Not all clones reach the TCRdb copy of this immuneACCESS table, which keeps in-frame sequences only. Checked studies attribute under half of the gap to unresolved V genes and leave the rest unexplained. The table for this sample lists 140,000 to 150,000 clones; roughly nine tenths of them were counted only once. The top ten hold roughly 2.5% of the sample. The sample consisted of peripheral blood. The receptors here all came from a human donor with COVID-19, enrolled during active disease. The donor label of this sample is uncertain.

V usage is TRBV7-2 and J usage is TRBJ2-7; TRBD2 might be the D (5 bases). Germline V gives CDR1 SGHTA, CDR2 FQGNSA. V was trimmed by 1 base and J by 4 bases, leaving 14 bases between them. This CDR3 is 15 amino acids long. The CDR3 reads CASSLDYGSGYEQYF. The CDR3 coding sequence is TGTGCCAGCAGCTTAGACTACGGGTCGGGGTACGAGCAGTACTTC.

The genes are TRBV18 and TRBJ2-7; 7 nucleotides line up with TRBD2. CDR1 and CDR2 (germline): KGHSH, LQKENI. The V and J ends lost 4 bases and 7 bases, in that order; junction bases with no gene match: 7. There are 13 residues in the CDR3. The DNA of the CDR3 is TGTGCCAGCTCACTAGATACCGGGGGGGAGCAGTACTTC. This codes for CASSLDTGGEQYF.

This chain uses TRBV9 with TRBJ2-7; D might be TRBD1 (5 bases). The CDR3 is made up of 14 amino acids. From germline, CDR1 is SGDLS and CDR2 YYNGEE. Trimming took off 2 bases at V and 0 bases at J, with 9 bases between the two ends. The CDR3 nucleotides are TGTGCCAGCAGCGTGGGGCCGCTCTCCTACGAGCAGTACTTC. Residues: CASSVGPLSYEQYF.

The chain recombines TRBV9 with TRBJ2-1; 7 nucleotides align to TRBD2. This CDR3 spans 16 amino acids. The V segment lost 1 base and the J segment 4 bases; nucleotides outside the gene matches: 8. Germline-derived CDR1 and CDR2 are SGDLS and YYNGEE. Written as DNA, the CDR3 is TGTGCCAGCAGCGTACTTGGGGGGAGGGAGTACAATGAGCAGTTCTTC. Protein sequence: CASSVLGGREYNEQFF.

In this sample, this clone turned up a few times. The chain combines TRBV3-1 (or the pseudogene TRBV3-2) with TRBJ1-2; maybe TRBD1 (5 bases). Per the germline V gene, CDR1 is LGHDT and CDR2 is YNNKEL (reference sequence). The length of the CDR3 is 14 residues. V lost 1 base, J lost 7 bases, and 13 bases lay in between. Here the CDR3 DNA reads TGTGCCAGCAGCCAAGTGCTAGGGGTGTTTGGCTACACCTTC. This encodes CASSQVLGVFGYTF.

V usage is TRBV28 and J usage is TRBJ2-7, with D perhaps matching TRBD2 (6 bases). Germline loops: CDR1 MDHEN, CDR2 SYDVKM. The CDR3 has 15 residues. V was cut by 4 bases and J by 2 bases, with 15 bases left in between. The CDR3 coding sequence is TGTGCCAGCAGTTCCTCCGGGACTGCCGCCTACGAGCAGTACTTC. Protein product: CASSSSGTAAYEQYF.

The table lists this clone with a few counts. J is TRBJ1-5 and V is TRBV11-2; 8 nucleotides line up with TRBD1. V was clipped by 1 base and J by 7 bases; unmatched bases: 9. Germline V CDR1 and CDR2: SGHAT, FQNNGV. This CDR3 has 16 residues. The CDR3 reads CASSLGPRGPKQPQHF. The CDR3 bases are TGTGCCAGCAGCTTAGGTCCCAGGGGGCCTAAACAGCCCCAGCATTTT. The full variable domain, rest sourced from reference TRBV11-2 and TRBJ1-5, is EAGVAQSPRYKIIEKRQSVAFWCNPISGHATLYWYQQILGQGPKLLIQFQNNGVVDDSQLPKDRFSAERLKGVDSTLKIQPAKLEDSAVYLCASSLGPRGPKQPQHFGDGTRLSIL.

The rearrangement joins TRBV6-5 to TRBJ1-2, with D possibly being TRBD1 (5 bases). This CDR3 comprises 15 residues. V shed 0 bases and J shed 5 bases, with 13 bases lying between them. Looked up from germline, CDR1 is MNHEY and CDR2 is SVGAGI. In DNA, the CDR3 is TGTGCCAGCAGTTACTCCCGACAGCCCGGGTATGGCTACACCTTC. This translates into CASSYSRQPGYGYTF.

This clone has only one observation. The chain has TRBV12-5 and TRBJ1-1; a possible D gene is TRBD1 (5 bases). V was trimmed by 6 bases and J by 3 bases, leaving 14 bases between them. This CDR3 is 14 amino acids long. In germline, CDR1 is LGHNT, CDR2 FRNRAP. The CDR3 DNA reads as TGTGCTAGTGGCCCCCCGGGGGGGTACACTGAAGCTTTCTTT. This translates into CASGPPGGYTEAFF.

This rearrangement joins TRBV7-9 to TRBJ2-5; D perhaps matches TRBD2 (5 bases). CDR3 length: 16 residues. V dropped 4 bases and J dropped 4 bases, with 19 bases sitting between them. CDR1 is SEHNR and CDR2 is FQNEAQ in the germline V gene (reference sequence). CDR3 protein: CASSYPVDFLGETQYF. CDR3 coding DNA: TGTGCCAGCAGCTACCCGGTGGACTTTCTGGGAGAGACCCAGTACTTC.

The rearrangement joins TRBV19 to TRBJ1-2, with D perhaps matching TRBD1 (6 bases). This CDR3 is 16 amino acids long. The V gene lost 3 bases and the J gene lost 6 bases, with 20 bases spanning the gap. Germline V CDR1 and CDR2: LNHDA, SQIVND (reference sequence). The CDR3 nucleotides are TGTGCCAGTAGTATCCTCCCCGGCGGGGGCGATCATGGCTACACCTTC. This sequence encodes CASSILPGGGDHGYTF.

The CDR3 bases are TGTGCCAGTAGGTCTAGCGGGGGATCCTTCGAGCAGTTCTTC. Its protein product is CASRSSGGSFEQFF. This sequence joins TRBV19 and TRBJ2-1; 10 nucleotides agree with TRBD2. The V gene end was trimmed by 6 bases and the J gene end by 10 bases; junction bases not matched to a gene: 9. Germline V gives CDR1 LNHDA, CDR2 SQIVND (reference sequence). The CDR3 contains 14 residues.

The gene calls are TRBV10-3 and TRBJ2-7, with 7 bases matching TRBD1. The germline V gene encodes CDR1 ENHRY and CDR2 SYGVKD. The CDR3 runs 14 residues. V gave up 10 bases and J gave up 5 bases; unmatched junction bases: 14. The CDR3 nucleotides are TGTGCCACCTCGGGGAGAGGGGGCGAGCACGAGCAGTACTTC. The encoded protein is CATSGRGGEHEQYF.

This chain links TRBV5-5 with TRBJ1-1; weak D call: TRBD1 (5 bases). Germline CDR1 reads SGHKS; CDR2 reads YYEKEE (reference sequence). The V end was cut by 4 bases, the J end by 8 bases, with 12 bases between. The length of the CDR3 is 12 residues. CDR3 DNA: TGTGCCAGCAGCGCCAGAGACAGCGAAGCTTTCTTT. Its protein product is CASSARDSEAFF. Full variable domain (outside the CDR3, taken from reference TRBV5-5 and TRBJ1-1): DAGVTQSPTHLIKTRGQQVTLRCSPISGHKSVSWYQQVLGQGPQFIFQYYEKEERGRGNFPDRFSARQFPNYSSELNVNALLLGDSALYLCASSARDSEAFFGQGTRLTVV.

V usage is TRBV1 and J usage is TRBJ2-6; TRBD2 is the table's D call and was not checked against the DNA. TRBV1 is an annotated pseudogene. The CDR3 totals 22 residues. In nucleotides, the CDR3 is TGCACCAGCAGCCAAGATTATAGGGCCCCGGGGGGACAACTGTCTGGGGCCAACGTCCTGACTTTC. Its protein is CTSSQDYRAPGGQLSGANVLTF.

CDR3 residues: CASTATTGSRGDTEAFF. DNA of the CDR3: TGTGCCAGCACCGCTACTACAGGTTCTCGGGGGGACACTGAAGCTTTCTTT. This chain links TRBV6-7 with TRBJ1-1; D possibly corresponds to TRBD1 (5 bases). TRBV6-7 is annotated as an ORF whose role is uncertain. Trimming pared 7 bases from V and 3 bases from J, leaving 24 bases between. The CDR3 contains 17 residues.

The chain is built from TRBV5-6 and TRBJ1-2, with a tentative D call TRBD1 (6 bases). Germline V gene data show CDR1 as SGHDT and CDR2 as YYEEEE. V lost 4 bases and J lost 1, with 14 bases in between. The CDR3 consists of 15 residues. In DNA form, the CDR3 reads TGTGCCAGCAGCCCAAACAGGGCTGGTAACTATGGCTACACCTTC. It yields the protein CASSPNRAGNYGYTF. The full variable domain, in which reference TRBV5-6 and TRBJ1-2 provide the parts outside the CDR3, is DAGVTQSPTHLIKTRGQQVTLRCSPKSGHDTVSWYQQALGQGPQFIFQYYEEEERQRGNFPDRFSGHQFPNYSSELNVNALLLGDSALYLCASSPNRAGNYGYTFGSGTRLTVV.

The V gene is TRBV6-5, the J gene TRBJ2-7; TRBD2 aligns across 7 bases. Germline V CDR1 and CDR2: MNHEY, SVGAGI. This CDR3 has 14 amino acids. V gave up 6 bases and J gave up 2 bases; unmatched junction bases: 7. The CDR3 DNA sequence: TGTGCCAGCAGGGGGACTACTAAAACCTACGAGCAGTACTTC. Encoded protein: CASRGTTKTYEQYF.

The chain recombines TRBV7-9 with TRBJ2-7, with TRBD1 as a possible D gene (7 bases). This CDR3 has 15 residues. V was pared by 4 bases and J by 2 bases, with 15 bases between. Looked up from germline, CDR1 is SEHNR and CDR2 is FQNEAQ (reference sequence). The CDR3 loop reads CASSSSGGLPYEQYF. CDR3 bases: TGTGCCAGCAGCTCCTCAGGGGGGCTTCCCTACGAGCAGTACTTC.

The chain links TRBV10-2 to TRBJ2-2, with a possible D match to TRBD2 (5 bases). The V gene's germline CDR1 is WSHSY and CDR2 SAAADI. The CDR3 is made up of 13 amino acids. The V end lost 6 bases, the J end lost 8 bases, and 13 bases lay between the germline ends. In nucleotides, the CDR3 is TGCGCCAGCAGAGGACTGCCCCCGGGGGAGCTGTTTTTT. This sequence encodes CASRGLPPGELFF.

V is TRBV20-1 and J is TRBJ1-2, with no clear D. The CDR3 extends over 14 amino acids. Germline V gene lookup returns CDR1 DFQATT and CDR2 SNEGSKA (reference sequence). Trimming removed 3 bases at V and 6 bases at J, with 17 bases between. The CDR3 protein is CSASPPGRIDGYTF. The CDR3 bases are TGCAGTGCTAGTCCCCCCGGTCGAATAGATGGCTACACCTTC.

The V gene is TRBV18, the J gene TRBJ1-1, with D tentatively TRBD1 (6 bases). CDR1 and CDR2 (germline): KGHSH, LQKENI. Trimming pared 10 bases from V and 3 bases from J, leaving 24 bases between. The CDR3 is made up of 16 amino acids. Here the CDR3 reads CATSLGGGPWDTEAFF. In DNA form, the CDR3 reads TGTGCCACCTCCCTTGGGGGGGGGCCATGGGACACTGAAGCTTTCTTT.

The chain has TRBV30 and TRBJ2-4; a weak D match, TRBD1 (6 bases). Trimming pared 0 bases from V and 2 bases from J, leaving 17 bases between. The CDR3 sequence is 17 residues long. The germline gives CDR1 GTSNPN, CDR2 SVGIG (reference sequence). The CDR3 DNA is TGTGCCTGGAGTGTAAGAGAACACAGGGAAACCAAAAACATTCAGTACTTC. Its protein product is CAWSVREHRETKNIQYF.

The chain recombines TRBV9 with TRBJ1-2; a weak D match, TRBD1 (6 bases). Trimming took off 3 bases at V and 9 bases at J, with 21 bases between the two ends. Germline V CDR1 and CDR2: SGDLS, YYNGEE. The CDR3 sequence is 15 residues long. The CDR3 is CASSGNRVTLWRYTF. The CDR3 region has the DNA TGTGCCAGCAGCGGAAACAGGGTAACCCTTTGGCGCTACACCTTC.